Listed below are T cell receptor beta chains from one sample, sequenced in a study of cytomegalovirus exposure and HLA in healthy donors. Data came from immunoSEQ multiplex PCR; TCRdb stores just in-frame clones and leaves some out. The sample has about 99,000 clones, more than 75% seen once. The sequencing input was PBMCs. Every receptor here comes from a woman in her late teens or twenties in good health and CMV-seropositive. The conserved cysteine and the conserved F or W are not part of the CDR3 here.

>TRBJ2-7|TRBV27
ASSLLPSGNYEQY
>TRBJ2-5|TRBV6-1
ASSEGQGQETQY
>TRBJ2-7|TRBV27
ASSFGGYDEQY
>TRBJ1-3|TRBV5-6
ASSLDRRSGNTIY
>TRBJ1-1|TRBV30
APSTGGRITEAF
>TRBJ2-1|TRBV25-1
ASTGLEGVGTSYNEQF
>TRBJ2-1|TRBV10-1
ASSGPRTSVHNEQF
>TRBJ1-2|TRBV9
ASSVGGHGYT
>TRBJ1-6|TRBV30
AWSVQLRDRGSNSPLH
>TRBJ2-5|TRBV7-6
ASSLYAGQETQY
>TRBJ1-5|TRBV28
ASRLGGSSNQPQH
>TRBJ2-7|TRBV19
ASSIREGYEQY
>TRBJ2-6|TRBV10-1
ASRPGQGAGTGANVLT
>TRBJ2-2|TRBV7-6
ASSLAPEENTGELF
>TRBJ1-1|TRBV5-4
ASSLGGQVTEAF
>TRBJ1-1|TRBV19
ASSLDRGTEAF
>TRBJ2-1|TRBV10-3
ATGTSYNEQF
>TRBJ2-3|TRBV12-2
ASRLARRRASSTDTQY
>TRBJ2-1|TRBV30
AWTLGGIHNEQF
>TRBJ1-4|TRBV6-5
ASSYASATNEKLF
>TRBJ2-2|TRBV28
ASSSVQGGTGELF
>TRBJ1-5|TRBV19
ASWAGLGQPQH
>TRBJ1-1|TRBV27
ASSLGRVSTEAF
>TRBJ1-1|TRBV5-1
ASSLVPGGTEAF
>TRBJ2-5|TRBV5-5
ASSWIAGGETQY
>TRBJ2-6|TRBV9
ASSGQGGGPAGANVLT
>TRBJ1-1|TRBV30
AWSRDSKEAF
>TRBJ2-1|TRBV18
ASSPQRDEQF
>TRBJ2-4|TRBV28
ASSYPQLAKNIQY
>TRBJ1-5|TRBV28
ASSLGGQWIYSNQPQH
>TRBJ2-7|TRBV5-6
ASSFPSGASSEQY